These T cell receptor beta chains were read from a single sample in a study of OX40 agonist ivuxolimab in advanced cancers. The repertoire was sequenced with immunoSEQ multiplex PCR; TCRdb's copy has only in-frame clones and lacks some. Of 9,000 to 10,000 clones listed, more than 80% are singletons. The sample in question was CD4+ or CD8+ T cells sorted from blood, obtained in a trial of the OX40 agonist ivuxolimab. The receptor source for this set is an adult with an advanced solid tumor such as melanoma, head and neck, liver or kidney cancer. The CDR3 runs from the conserved cysteine through the conserved F or W. The D gene is left open where the match is weak. Some rows have no size entry. The others give once, few or many, or a class for an expanded clone.

j_call: TRBJ2-6; v_call: TRBV18; clone_size: .; d_call: .; cdr3_aa: CASSPPWRVSGANVLTF; cdr3_nt: TGTGCCAGCTCACCACCCTGGCGGGTCTCAGGGGCCAACGTCCTGACTTTC
j_call: TRBJ1-5; v_call: TRBV19; clone_size: .; d_call: .; cdr3_aa: CASSIELLNQPQHF; cdr3_nt: TGTGCCAGTAGTATAGAACTGCTCAATCAGCCCCAGCATTTT
j_call: TRBJ1-2; v_call: TRBV11-2; clone_size: .; d_call: .; cdr3_aa: CASSARQRNYGYTF; cdr3_nt: TGTGCCAGCAGCGCCAGACAGAGAAACTATGGCTACACCTTC
j_call: TRBJ2-5; v_call: TRBV2; clone_size: .; d_call: .; cdr3_aa: CASSEARSRETQYF; cdr3_nt: TGTGCCAGCAGTGAAGCGCGATCCAGGGAGACCCAGTACTTC
j_call: TRBJ2-5; v_call: TRBV28; clone_size: few; d_call: TRBD1; cdr3_aa: CASSTYPGQGLAQYF; cdr3_nt: TGTGCCAGCAGTACTTACCCGGGACAGGGGCTGGCCCAGTACTTC
j_call: TRBJ2-7; v_call: TRBV7-6; clone_size: .; d_call: TRBD2; cdr3_aa: CASSFGTSGTGEQYF; cdr3_nt: TGTGCCAGCAGCTTCGGGACTAGCGGGACGGGGGAGCAGTACTTC
j_call: TRBJ1-5; v_call: TRBV29-1; clone_size: .; d_call: .; cdr3_aa: CSVRGPNQPQHF; cdr3_nt: TGCAGCGTTCGGGGGCCTAATCAGCCCCAGCATTTT
j_call: TRBJ2-4; v_call: TRBV7-9; clone_size: .; d_call: .; cdr3_aa: CASSASVGTVGNF; cdr3_nt: TGTGCCAGCAGCGCTAGCGTGGGGACAGTAGGGAACTTC
j_call: TRBJ1-2; v_call: TRBV5-1; clone_size: .; d_call: .; cdr3_aa: CASRKGDDGLPASGYTF; cdr3_nt: TGCGCCAGCAGAAAAGGCGATGATGGACTCCCGGCCTCTGGCTACACCTTC
j_call: TRBJ1-2; v_call: TRBV6-5; clone_size: .; d_call: TRBD1; cdr3_aa: CASTPQGTGVGYTF; cdr3_nt: TGTGCCAGCACCCCGCAGGGGACAGGGGTCGGCTACACCTTC
j_call: TRBJ2-7; v_call: TRBV29-1; clone_size: .; d_call: TRBD2; cdr3_aa: CSVSSPTSGSFSEQYF; cdr3_nt: TGCAGCGTTTCCTCCCCGACTAGCGGGAGTTTCTCCGAGCAGTACTTC
j_call: TRBJ2-7; v_call: TRBV2; clone_size: .; d_call: TRBD1; cdr3_aa: CASSFRRDSYEQYF; cdr3_nt: TGTGCCAGCAGTTTTCGCCGGGACAGCTACGAGCAGTACTTC
j_call: TRBJ2-3; v_call: TRBV28; clone_size: .; d_call: TRBD2; cdr3_aa: CASRRGLAGKDTQYF; cdr3_nt: TGTGCCAGCAGACGAGGACTAGCGGGAAAAGATACGCAGTATTTT
j_call: TRBJ2-2; v_call: TRBV7-6; clone_size: once; d_call: TRBD2; cdr3_aa: CASSGGLAGGSGELFF; cdr3_nt: TGTGCCAGCAGCGGCGGTCTAGCGGGAGGGTCCGGGGAGCTGTTTTTT
j_call: TRBJ1-1; v_call: TRBV6-5; clone_size: .; d_call: .; cdr3_aa: CASTISGANTEAFF; cdr3_nt: TGTGCCAGCACTATCTCGGGAGCGAACACTGAAGCTTTCTTT
j_call: TRBJ2-1; v_call: TRBV29-1; clone_size: .; d_call: TRBD1; cdr3_aa: CSVSGDRGVDEQFF; cdr3_nt: TGCAGCGTTTCGGGAGACAGGGGAGTTGATGAGCAGTTCTTC
j_call: TRBJ1-1; v_call: TRBV29-1; clone_size: .; d_call: .; cdr3_aa: CSVPGTVNTEAFF; cdr3_nt: TGCAGCGTCCCGGGAACGGTGAACACTGAAGCTTTCTTT
j_call: TRBJ2-3; v_call: TRBV5-6; clone_size: .; d_call: .; cdr3_aa: CASSLASGTDTQYF; cdr3_nt: TGTGCCAGCAGCTTGGCTAGCGGCACAGATACGCAGTATTTT
j_call: TRBJ1-5; v_call: TRBV9; clone_size: .; d_call: .; cdr3_aa: CASSVEGSGQPQHF; cdr3_nt: TGTGCCAGCAGCGTGGAGGGCTCGGGACAGCCCCAGCATTTT
j_call: TRBJ1-2; v_call: TRBV7-2; clone_size: .; d_call: TRBD1; cdr3_aa: CASSSDRRQGSGYTF; cdr3_nt: TGTGCCAGCAGCTCGGACAGGAGACAGGGATCGGGCTACACCTTC
j_call: TRBJ1-5; v_call: TRBV19; clone_size: few; d_call: TRBD1; cdr3_aa: CASIQRGGTGTDQPQHF; cdr3_nt: TGTGCCAGTATCCAGAGAGGTGGGACAGGGACCGATCAGCCCCAGCATTTT
j_call: TRBJ1-5; v_call: TRBV27; clone_size: once; d_call: TRBD1; cdr3_aa: CASRDRVGQPQHF; cdr3_nt: TGTGCCAGCAGGGACAGGGTGGGCCAGCCCCAGCATTTT
j_call: TRBJ1-1; v_call: TRBV5-1; clone_size: once; d_call: .; cdr3_aa: CASSPSTGGGQKAFF; cdr3_nt: TGCGCCAGCAGCCCGTCAACCGGGGGGGGACAAAAAGCTTTCTTT
j_call: TRBJ2-3; v_call: TRBV9; clone_size: once; d_call: TRBD2; cdr3_aa: CASSPISGRATDTQYF; cdr3_nt: TGTGCCAGCAGCCCGATTAGCGGGAGGGCCACAGATACGCAGTATTTT
j_call: TRBJ1-4; v_call: TRBV11-2; clone_size: once; d_call: .; cdr3_aa: CASSSLRGANEKLFF; cdr3_nt: TGTGCCAGCAGCTCCCTTAGGGGGGCTAATGAAAAACTGTTTTTT
j_call: TRBJ1-5; v_call: TRBV2; clone_size: .; d_call: .; cdr3_aa: CASRLGLSNQPQHF; cdr3_nt: TGTGCCAGCAGGCTGGGTTTGAGCAATCAGCCCCAGCATTTT
j_call: TRBJ1-3; v_call: TRBV2; clone_size: .; d_call: .; cdr3_aa: CASSEGVLSGNTIYF; cdr3_nt: TGTGCCAGCAGTGAAGGGGTCCTCTCTGGAAACACCATATATTTT
j_call: TRBJ2-2; v_call: TRBV7-9; clone_size: .; d_call: TRBD2; cdr3_aa: CASSTSGRANGELFF; cdr3_nt: TGTGCCAGCAGTACTAGCGGGAGGGCAAACGGGGAGCTGTTTTTT
j_call: TRBJ1-1; v_call: TRBV19; clone_size: .; d_call: .; cdr3_aa: CASTSGGGHTEAFF; cdr3_nt: .
j_call: TRBJ2-3; v_call: TRBV5-1; clone_size: .; d_call: TRBD2; cdr3_aa: CASSLGGLAGGLSLRGTDTQYF; cdr3_nt: TGCGCCAGCAGCTTGGGGGGACTAGCGGGAGGCCTATCACTCCGGGGCACAGATACGCAGTATTTT
j_call: TRBJ2-7; v_call: TRBV7-9; clone_size: .; d_call: .; cdr3_aa: CASRATEDEQYF; cdr3_nt: TGTGCCAGCAGGGCTACGGAGGACGAGCAGTACTTC
j_call: TRBJ1-4; v_call: TRBV29-1; clone_size: .; d_call: .; cdr3_aa: CNVKVGYNEKLFF; cdr3_nt: TGCAACGTTAAGGTGGGGTATAATGAAAAACTGTTTTTT
j_call: TRBJ2-7; v_call: TRBV6-1; clone_size: .; d_call: .; cdr3_aa: CASSESRPYEQYF; cdr3_nt: TGTGCCAGCAGTGAAAGCAGGCCCTACGAGCAGTACTTC
j_call: TRBJ1-5; v_call: TRBV2; clone_size: .; d_call: .; cdr3_aa: CASSELGEFGAQHF; cdr3_nt: TGTGCCAGCAGTGAATTGGGCGAGTTCGGAGCCCAGCATTTT
j_call: TRBJ2-5; v_call: TRBV19; clone_size: .; d_call: TRBD1; cdr3_aa: CASSPRDRGREETQYF; cdr3_nt: TGTGCCAGTAGTCCGAGGGACAGGGGGCGGGAGGAGACCCAGTACTTC
j_call: TRBJ1-1; v_call: TRBV16; clone_size: .; d_call: TRBD1; cdr3_aa: CASSQVSGGTEAFF; cdr3_nt: TGTGCCAGCAGCCAAGTTTCAGGGGGCACTGAAGCTTTCTTT
j_call: TRBJ2-1; v_call: TRBV10-1; clone_size: .; d_call: TRBD2; cdr3_aa: CASSGTSGYNEQFF; cdr3_nt: TGCGCCAGCAGTGGGACTAGCGGATACAATGAGCAGTTCTTC
j_call: TRBJ2-1; v_call: TRBV2; clone_size: .; d_call: TRBD2; cdr3_aa: CASSGTSGINEQFF; cdr3_nt: TGTGCCAGCAGTGGGACTAGCGGGATCAACGAGCAGTTCTTC
j_call: TRBJ2-5; v_call: TRBV19; clone_size: .; d_call: .; cdr3_aa: CASSTVGRETQYF; cdr3_nt: TGTGCCAGTAGCACGGTAGGGAGAGAGACCCAGTACTTC
j_call: TRBJ2-5; v_call: TRBV5-4; clone_size: .; d_call: TRBD2; cdr3_aa: CASSPQLAEQETQYF; cdr3_nt: TGTGCCAGCTCGCCCCAGCTAGCGGAGCAAGAGACCCAGTACTTC